The 5 T cell receptor beta chains given below trace back to one sample, sequenced in a study of T cell responses to AZD1222 COVID-19 vaccine. Measured with immunoSEQ multiplex PCR; TCRdb has only the in-frame clones, and not every one. The sample carries roughly 60,000 clones, 70% to 80% recorded once. The sample was peripheral blood, taken 28 days after the second AZD1222 dose. The receptor set was obtained from an adult who received the AZD1222 COVID-19 vaccine.

The chain couples TRBV2 to TRBJ2-1, with no clear D. In germline, CDR1 is SNHLY, CDR2 FYNNEI. V was trimmed by 5 bases and J by 5 bases, leaving 10 bases between them. The CDR3 has 13 amino acids. In DNA form, the CDR3 reads TGTGCCAGCAGTTTAGACCAGAACAATGAGCAGTTCTTC. Its translation: CASSLDQNNEQFF.

The sample holds a few counts of this clone. J is TRBJ2-3 and V is TRBV11-3, with a tentative D call TRBD2 (6 bases). Deletions cut 2 bases from V and 5 bases from J, with 8 bases between. CDR1 is SGHNT and CDR2 is YENEEA in the germline V gene. The length of the CDR3 is 13 residues. CDR3 in amino acids: CASSLRAGDTQYF. The CDR3 nucleotides read TGTGCCAGCAGCTTAAGAGCGGGAGATACGCAGTATTTT.

This chain uses TRBV5-1 with TRBJ1-3, with 8 bases identical to TRBD1. The CDR3 has 15 residues. From germline, CDR1 is SGHRS and CDR2 YFSETQ. Trimming cost V 6 bases and J 4 bases; bases outside gene matches: 9. The CDR3 DNA reads as TGCGCCAGCAACACGCGCCCAGGGGGCGGAAACACCATATATTTT. Encoded protein: CASNTRPGGGNTIYF.

Here the CDR3 DNA reads TGTGCCAGTAGGAGGAGAGCCTTGAACACCGGGGAGCTGTTTTTT. It specifies CASRRRALNTGELFF. The chain is built from TRBV19 and TRBJ2-2; D is ambiguous. Germline CDR1 is LNHDA and CDR2 is SQIVND (reference sequence). Trimming pared 6 bases from V and 1 base from J, leaving 12 bases between. The CDR3 runs 15 residues.

The chain links TRBV27 to TRBJ2-2, with TRBD1 matching 7 bases. The trim removed 6 bases at V and 1 base at J, leaving 2 bases unmatched. There are 14 residues in the CDR3. Germline V gene data show CDR1 as MNHEY and CDR2 as SMNVEV (reference sequence). The CDR3 loop reads CASRWDRNTGELFF. The CDR3 DNA reads as TGTGCCAGCAGATGGGACAGGAACACCGGGGAGCTGTTTTTT.